This is a list of T cell receptor beta chains from one sample in a study of blood T cell repertoires in COVID-19. Sequenced by immunoSEQ multiplex PCR; TCRdb stores in-frame clones only, minus some. Found here are a few hundred thousand clones, around 89% of them singletons; the top ten hold under 4%. Material for sequencing was peripheral blood. Receptor source: a woman aged 30 to 39 with COVID-19, enrolled during active disease. The CDR3 runs from the conserved cysteine through the conserved F or W. Fields, in order: J gene, V gene, CDR3 protein.

j_gene: TRBJ2-3
v_gene: TRBV20-1
CDR3aa: CSASLGLAGGGTQYF

j_gene: TRBJ2-7
v_gene: TRBV19
CDR3aa: CASMRQGASEQYF

j_gene: TRBJ2-3
v_gene: TRBV11-2
CDR3aa: CASTNSGTSGRATQYF

j_gene: TRBJ1-2
v_gene: TRBV2
CDR3aa: CASRGQTNYGYTF

j_gene: TRBJ1-1
v_gene: TRBV7-2
CDR3aa: CASSLVTGGRAEAFF

j_gene: TRBJ2-6
v_gene: TRBV13
CDR3aa: CASSLVAGSGANVLTF

j_gene: TRBJ2-3
v_gene: TRBV27
CDR3aa: CASSPLVSIRVDTQYF

j_gene: TRBJ2-5
v_gene: TRBV3-1/TRBV3-2
CDR3aa: CASSHQTSPQETQYF

j_gene: TRBJ1-1
v_gene: TRBV29-1
CDR3aa: CSAVQVWNTEAFF

j_gene: TRBJ2-3
v_gene: TRBV28
CDR3aa: CASSYRLAGGPHTQYF

j_gene: TRBJ1-1
v_gene: TRBV7-9
CDR3aa: CASSPPRRHEAFF

j_gene: TRBJ1-6
v_gene: TRBV6-2/TRBV6-3
CDR3aa: CASSYSSRTGFSPLHF

j_gene: TRBJ2-1
v_gene: TRBV4-3
CDR3aa: CASSPTTLDEQFF

j_gene: TRBJ2-1
v_gene: TRBV9
CDR3aa: CASSLSDGRGGRNEQFF

j_gene: TRBJ1-2
v_gene: TRBV5-1
CDR3aa: CASSPSGGIRNGYTF

j_gene: TRBJ2-1
v_gene: TRBV5-1
CDR3aa: CASSLARASGSHNEQFF

j_gene: TRBJ2-5
v_gene: TRBV4-2
CDR3aa: CASSQGGTRTETQYF

j_gene: TRBJ2-1
v_gene: TRBV5-4
CDR3aa: CASSSLQTSGDLYNEQFF

j_gene: TRBJ1-1
v_gene: TRBV9
CDR3aa: CASSVGGWNQEAFF

j_gene: TRBJ1-5
v_gene: TRBV9
CDR3aa: CASSVGAGGGQPQHF

j_gene: TRBJ2-5
v_gene: TRBV9
CDR3aa: CASSVAPGQETQYF

j_gene: TRBJ2-5
v_gene: TRBV7-9
CDR3aa: CASSRASVEETQYF

j_gene: TRBJ2-3
v_gene: TRBV3-1/TRBV3-2
CDR3aa: CASSQGQGVFGADTQYF

j_gene: TRBJ1-5
v_gene: TRBV7-2
CDR3aa: CASSPGQGVSPQHF

j_gene: TRBJ1-1
v_gene: TRBV7-9
CDR3aa: CASSFGGLMSTEAFF

j_gene: TRBJ1-4
v_gene: TRBV19
CDR3aa: CASSIPTATNEKLFF

j_gene: TRBJ1-1
v_gene: TRBV2
CDR3aa: CASSPGWGINTEAFF

j_gene: TRBJ2-5
v_gene: TRBV29-1
CDR3aa: CSVEGGTSGTKTQYF

j_gene: TRBJ2-1
v_gene: TRBV7-9
CDR3aa: CASSLADTNEQFF

j_gene: TRBJ2-3
v_gene: TRBV10-3
CDR3aa: CAMGAGGSTDTQYF

j_gene: TRBJ2-4
v_gene: TRBV7-2
CDR3aa: CASSYPGTGANLAKNIQYF